The 28 T cell receptor beta chains presented below share a single source sample, sequenced in a study of Ad26.COV2.S vaccination and SARS-CoV-2 variants. Treatment here: about 20 received Ad26.COV2.S at low or high dose, single or two shots; about 5 received placebo; per-sample allocation not given. After the first vaccine or placebo injection, samples were drawn on day 63. The repertoire was sequenced with immunoSEQ multiplex PCR; TCRdb's copy has only in-frame clones and lacks some. In the table there are about 260,000 clones, 87% of which are singletons. Here the sequenced sample was peripheral blood, taken in a trial of Ad26.COV2.S vaccine versus placebo. These receptors all stem from a person between 18 and 65 years old who received the Ad26.COV2.S COVID-19 vaccine or a placebo.

This clone is a singleton in its sample. This sequence joins TRBV7-2 and TRBJ2-3, with D possibly matching TRBD2 (6 bases). Germline CDR1 and CDR2: SGHTA and FQGNSA. V lost 0 bases, J lost 2 bases, and 15 bases lay in between. This CDR3 comprises 17 residues. The CDR3 nucleotides are TGTGCCAGCAGCTTAGCCTTTCTCGGGGGACCCACAGATACGCAGTATTTT. Protein product: CASSLAFLGGPTDTQYF.

In this sample, this clone turned up once. The chain combines TRBV29-1 with TRBJ2-1; 10 bases fit TRBD2. The CDR3 consists of 16 residues. Trimming cost V 6 bases and J 4 bases; bases outside gene matches: 12. Looked up from germline, CDR1 is SQVTM and CDR2 is ANQGSEA. This chain's CDR3 is CSVDSGRKFLYNEQFF. Written as DNA, the CDR3 is TGCAGCGTCGATAGCGGGAGGAAATTCCTATACAATGAGCAGTTCTTC.

The chain couples TRBV7-2 to TRBJ2-1, with 13 bases aligning to TRBD2. V trimming: 6 bases; J trimming: 4 bases; junction bases outside the gene matches: 12. From germline, CDR1 is SGHTA and CDR2 FQGNSA. The CDR3 is 18 residues long. Here the CDR3 DNA reads TGTGCCAGCAGACCCGGGACTAGCGGGATAGCGGGGTACAATGAGCAGTTCTTC. This gives the protein CASRPGTSGIAGYNEQFF.

This clone occurred once. This sequence joins TRBV6-5 and TRBJ1-2, with D unresolved. The V gene lost 6 bases and the J gene lost 5 bases, with 13 bases spanning the gap. This CDR3 has 13 amino acids. Germline CDR1 reads MNHEY; CDR2 reads SVGAGI. The CDR3 sequence is CASSSRTFYGYTF. As DNA, the CDR3 is TGTGCCAGCAGCTCCAGGACGTTTTATGGCTACACCTTC.

The chain recombines TRBV9 with TRBJ2-1; possibly TRBD2 for D (7 bases). Germline V CDR1 and CDR2: SGDLS, YYNGEE. Trimming left V 3 bases short and J 5 bases short, with 12 bases between. The CDR3 length is 14 residues. CDR3 amino acids: CASSAQGGNNEQFF. The CDR3 nucleotides are TGTGCCAGCAGCGCACAGGGAGGGAACAATGAGCAGTTCTTC.

In its sample, this clone was seen once. The J gene is TRBJ2-5, the V gene TRBV5-8, with 11 positions matching TRBD1. The CDR3 consists of 18 residues. The V segment lost 4 bases and the J segment 7 bases; nucleotides outside the gene matches: 18. From germline, CDR1 is SGHTS and CDR2 YDEGEE. CDR3 in amino acids: CASSPGTGGSDPPGTQYF. The DNA of the CDR3 is TGTGCCAGCAGCCCCGGGACAGGGGGTTCGGACCCCCCGGGGACCCAGTACTTC.

The chain recombines TRBV5-5 with TRBJ2-7, with D perhaps given as TRBD1 or TRBD2 (5 bases each). Per germline, CDR1 SGHKS and CDR2 YYEKEE (reference sequence). The CDR3 covers 14 residues. The V gene lost 4 bases and the J gene lost 2 bases, with 13 bases spanning the gap. The DNA of the CDR3 is TGTGCCAGCAGCCCATCTCGGGGCCCCTACGAGCAGTACGTC. Amino acids: CASSPSRGPYEQYV.

V and J are TRBV7-2 and TRBJ2-1; TRBD2 aligns across 8 bases. Germline V gene sequence: CDR1 SGHTA, CDR2 FQGNSA. The trim removed 3 bases at V and 3 bases at J, leaving 4 bases unmatched. This CDR3 has 15 amino acids. As DNA, the CDR3 is TGTGCCAGCAGCTTGAGCGGGGGAGTCTACAATGAGCAGTTCTTC. As protein: CASSLSGGVYNEQFF.

The chain is built from TRBV6-5 and TRBJ2-1; D not resolved. The CDR3 contains 13 residues. Germline V gives CDR1 MNHEY, CDR2 SVGAGI. CDR3 amino acids: CASARSGGNEQFF. The CDR3 DNA reads as TGTGCTTCCGCCCGCTCGGGCGGTAATGAGCAGTTCTTC.

The chain recombines TRBV19 with TRBJ1-5; 7 nucleotides align to TRBD1. The trim removed 2 bases at V and 6 bases at J, leaving 7 bases unmatched. The germline V gene encodes CDR1 LNHDA and CDR2 SQIVND (reference sequence). This CDR3 is built from 15 residues. The CDR3 nucleotides read TGTGCCAGTAGTATAAAGGGAACAGGGGCTCAGCCCCAGCATTTT. Translating it yields CASSIKGTGAQPQHF.

J is TRBJ2-3 and V is TRBV9; 10 nucleotides align to TRBD2. V dropped 1 base and J dropped 0; count of bases not matched to a gene: 2. This CDR3 spans 16 amino acids. Germline V gene data show CDR1 as SGDLS and CDR2 as YYNGEE. CDR3 sequence reads: CASSVTSGTSTDTQYF. In DNA, the CDR3 is TGTGCCAGCAGCGTAACTAGCGGGACTAGCACAGATACGCAGTATTTT.

The chain combines TRBV3-1 (or the pseudogene TRBV3-2) with TRBJ2-5; D ambiguous. This CDR3 is built from 12 residues. Trimming pared 3 bases from V and 3 bases from J, leaving 5 bases between. From germline, CDR1 is LGHDT and CDR2 YNNKEL (reference sequence). CDR3 DNA: TGTGCCAGCAGCCATCCCAAAGAGACCCAGTACTTC. It is translated as CASSHPKETQYF.

The rearrangement joins TRBV18 to TRBJ2-3; the D is unclear. The CDR3 is 14 amino acids. The germline V gene encodes CDR1 KGHSH and CDR2 LQKENI. V lost 3 bases and J lost 6, with 13 bases in between. CDR3 amino acids: CASSPSLSPDTQYF. The DNA of the CDR3 is TGTGCCAGCTCACCTTCACTCTCCCCCGATACGCAGTATTTT.

This sequence joins TRBV6-6 and TRBJ1-3; TRBD1 matches 8 bases. This CDR3 has 16 amino acids. The V and J ends lost 5 bases and 2 bases, in that order; junction bases with no gene match: 8. The germline CDR1 and CDR2 sequences are MNHNY and SVGAGI (reference sequence). The CDR3 is CASSDLQGVTGNTIYF. As DNA, the CDR3 is TGTGCCAGCAGTGACTTACAGGGGGTTACTGGAAACACCATATATTTT.

The J gene is TRBJ2-6, the V gene TRBV27; 7 nucleotides align to TRBD1. The CDR3 has 18 residues. The germline CDR1 and CDR2 sequences are MNHEY and SMNVEV (reference sequence). V lost 4 bases, J lost 2 bases, and 11 bases stayed unmatched. The CDR3 DNA reads as TGTGCCAGCAGTTCCCTTACTCCAACAGGGGCTGGGGCCAACGTCCTGACTTTC. Its protein product is CASSSLTPTGAGANVLTF.

The sample holds one count of this clone. CDR3 in amino acids: CASRGLAHTYNEQFF. DNA for the CDR3: TGTGCCAGTAGGGGTCTAGCTCATACCTACAATGAGCAGTTCTTC. The chain links TRBV19 to TRBJ2-1; D may be TRBD2 (5 bases). V shed 6 bases and J shed 2 bases, with 14 bases lying between them. The CDR3 is 15 amino acids. From germline, CDR1 is LNHDA and CDR2 SQIVND (reference sequence).

V usage is TRBV4-3 and J usage is TRBJ2-7; possibly TRBD2 for D (6 bases). CDR1 is LGHNA, CDR2 YSLEER, per germline. V lost 1 base, J lost 0 bases, and 19 bases lay in between. The CDR3 contains 18 residues. CDR3 protein: CASSQGRVEGSGSYEQYV. DNA of the CDR3: TGCGCCAGCAGCCAAGGACGGGTGGAGGGATCGGGCTCCTACGAGCAGTACGTC.

The genes are TRBV5-1 and TRBJ1-4, with 7 bases that match TRBD1. The CDR3 is made up of 14 amino acids. J was trimmed by 8 bases and V by 0 bases; bases with no gene match: 4. Germline V gene data show CDR1 as SGHRS and CDR2 as YFSETQ. The CDR3, as DNA: TGCGCCAGCAGCTTGGATCCAGGGGGAGAAAAACTGTTTTTT. Protein: CASSLDPGGEKLFF.

The V and J genes are TRBV19 and TRBJ1-4, with TRBD1 matching over 7 bases. The CDR3 runs 13 residues. The germline V gene encodes CDR1 LNHDA and CDR2 SQIVND (reference sequence). Unmatched junction bases numbered 7, after V lost 7 bases and J lost 8 bases. CDR3 nucleotide sequence: TGTGCCAGTATGGACGACAGGGTCGAAAAACTGTTTTTT. Its protein product is CASMDDRVEKLFF.

J is TRBJ2-1 and V is TRBV5-6, with D tentatively TRBD1 (6 bases). The CDR3 has 17 residues. Germline V CDR1 and CDR2: SGHDT, YYEEEE. With 2 bases removed from V and 7 bases from J, the gap between germline ends came to 22 bases. CDR3 nucleotides: TGTGCCAGCAGCTTACCAAGACGGGACACAGGCGCAAATGAGCAGTTCTTC. It specifies CASSLPRRDTGANEQFF.

V is TRBV12-3 or TRBV12-4 and J is TRBJ2-3; no definite D call. The CDR3 length is 13 residues. The V gene lost 3 bases and the J gene lost 8 bases, with 12 bases spanning the gap. As DNA, the CDR3 is TGTGCCAGCAGTTTTCCCAGCCCCGGTACGCAGTATTTT. This encodes CASSFPSPGTQYF.

This sequence joins TRBV12-3 or TRBV12-4 and TRBJ1-6; D gene unclear. The ends were cut back, 10 bases at V and 16 bases at J, with 17 bases in the middle. The CDR3 totals 11 residues. Here the CDR3 reads CAIFLRTSLHF. The CDR3 DNA is TGTGCCATCTTTTTGCGCACGAGTCTCCACTTT.

This chain links TRBV6-5 with TRBJ2-1, with D hard to call. Germline V gives CDR1 MNHEY, CDR2 SVGAGI. V was clipped by 0 bases and J by 7 bases, with 1 base between them. The CDR3 sequence is 11 residues long. CDR3 sequence (DNA): TGTGCCAGCAGTTACTCGAATGAGCAGTTCTTC. This codes for CASSYSNEQFF.

This chain connects TRBV7-6 to TRBJ2-3, with 8 bases matching TRBD2. This CDR3 is 17 amino acids long. V dropped 1 base and J dropped 4; count of bases not matched to a gene: 10. Germline V gene sequence: CDR1 SGHVS, CDR2 FNYEAQ. The CDR3 loop is CASSLGARAGVADTQYF. The CDR3 DNA reads as TGTGCCAGCAGCTTAGGGGCTAGAGCGGGAGTCGCAGATACGCAGTATTTT.

The chain is built from TRBV27 and TRBJ1-5, with no clear D. The CDR3 consists of 14 residues. CDR1 and CDR2 (germline): MNHEY, SMNVEV (reference sequence). The V end lost 6 bases, the J end lost 7 bases, and 16 bases lay between the germline ends. CDR3 region: CASRSKYSTQPQHF. The CDR3 DNA reads TGTGCCAGCAGATCGAAGTACAGCACGCAGCCCCAGCATTTT.

This clone was counted once. This chain joins TRBV6-2 or TRBV6-3 and TRBJ2-1, with D tentatively TRBD2 (6 bases). Trimming stripped 2 bases from V and 10 bases from J, with 21 bases between. The CDR3 sequence is 16 residues long. Germline values: CDR1 MNHEY, CDR2 SVGEGT. Here the CDR3 reads CASSYAGGTSPWEQFF. The CDR3, as DNA: TGTGCCAGCAGTTACGCCGGAGGGACTTCTCCATGGGAGCAGTTCTTC.

The chain uses TRBV19 and TRBJ1-2; D is uncertain. Per germline, CDR1 LNHDA and CDR2 SQIVND (reference sequence). The CDR3 is 13 amino acids. The V end was cut by 11 bases, the J end by 10 bases, with 23 bases between. CDR3 sequence: CACKNLGSLAYTF. CDR3 DNA sequence: TGTGCCTGTAAAAACTTGGGCTCACTAGCCTACACCTTC.

The chain is built from TRBV9 and TRBJ2-2; no clear D. Between the trimmed V and J ends, which lost 3 bases and 4 bases, there was a span of 7 bases. This CDR3 comprises 13 residues. Germline V gene lookup returns CDR1 SGDLS and CDR2 YYNGEE. The CDR3 bases are TGTGCCAGCAGCGCATATGCCACCGGGGAGCTGTTTTTT. Translated, it gives CASSAYATGELFF.